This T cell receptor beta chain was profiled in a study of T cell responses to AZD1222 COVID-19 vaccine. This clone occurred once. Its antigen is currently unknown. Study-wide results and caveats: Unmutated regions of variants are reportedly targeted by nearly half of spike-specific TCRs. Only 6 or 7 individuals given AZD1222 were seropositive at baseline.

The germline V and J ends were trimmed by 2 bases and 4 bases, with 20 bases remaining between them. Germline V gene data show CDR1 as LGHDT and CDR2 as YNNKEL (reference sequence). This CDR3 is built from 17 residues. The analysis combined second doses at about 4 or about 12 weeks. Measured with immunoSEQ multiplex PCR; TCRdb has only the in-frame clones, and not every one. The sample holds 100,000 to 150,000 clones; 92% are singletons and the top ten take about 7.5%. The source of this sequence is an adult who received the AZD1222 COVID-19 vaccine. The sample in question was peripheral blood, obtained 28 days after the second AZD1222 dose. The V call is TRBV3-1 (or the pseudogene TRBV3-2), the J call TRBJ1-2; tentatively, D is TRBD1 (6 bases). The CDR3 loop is CASSQLLITGQTYGYTF. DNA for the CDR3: TGTGCCAGCAGCCAACTCTTAATCACCGGACAGACCTATGGCTACACCTTC.